This T cell receptor beta chain was captured in a study of glioma-infiltrating T cells. Study conclusions and caveats: Tissue and blood shared very few CDR3 sequences. Gliomas, especially low-grade, showed above-expected tissue-blood divergence; non-neoplastic patients showed below.

The iRepertoire nested amplicon-rescue multiplex PCR amplified TCR alpha and beta CDR3s from RNA. For one-step reverse transcription and amplification, about 90-450 ng of tissue mRNA or PBMC total RNA was used. TCRdb ran MiXCR on the multiplex PCR reads and lists one entry per CDR3 protein. Among tens of thousands of distinct CDR3 sequences listed, approximately 22% were seen once. Concerning this clonotype itself: Its antigen is currently unknown. A read error is possible here, since a much larger clone lies one base away.

Germline V CDR1 and CDR2: SEHNR, FQNEAQ (reference sequence). This CDR3 has 14 amino acids. Input material: glioma tissue, nonneoplastic brain tissue, or PBMCs (not recorded which). The chain links TRBV7-9 to TRBJ1-1; 8 bases agree with TRBD1. The sequence was obtained from a human donor with low-grade glioma or glioblastoma, undergoing nonglioma brain surgery, or in good health (not recorded which). The CDR3 sequence is CAGSPGQVRPEAFF. In DNA, the CDR3 is TGTGCCGGCAGCCCGGGACAGGTCAGACCTGAAGCTTTCTTT. The whole variable domain, remainder taken from reference TRBV7-9 and TRBJ1-1, is DTGVSQNPRHKITKRGQNVTFRCDPISEHNRLYWYRQTLGQGPEFLTYFQNEAQLEKSRLLSDRFSAERPKGSFSTLEIQRTEQGDSAMYLCAGSPGQVRPEAFFGQGTRLTVV.